This section outlines one T cell receptor beta chain sequence together with its context. Which antigen it targets is not known. No clone much larger than this one lies a single base away; base qualities are absent. Each collaborating institution followed its own protocols to collect whole blood in K2EDTA tubes. Collaborator samples were shipped for TCRbeta analysis as frozen whole blood, isolated PBMCs, or DNA extracted from either sample type. TCRbeta CDR3 regions were amplified from genomic DNA by means of the immunoSEQ Assay, a bias-controlled multiplex PCR. The paper's processing steps were these. Within the assay, amplification of reference gene primers was used to estimate how many nucleated cells each sample contained. To quantify the absolute abundance of each unique TCRbeta CDR3 rearrangement, sequence reads were collapsed and filtered. For each sample, productive Simpson clonality was calculated as the square root of Simpson's diversity index across productive rearrangements. The immuneACCESS repertoire file appears here via TCRdb, limited to in-frame rearrangements. These files lack a portion of the clones; in checked studies, under half of the deficit traces to unresolved V genes, and the cause of the others is not known. The V and J calls and clone size were taken over from that table, and D and trimming were inferred from the DNA. The sample table holds tens of thousands of clones, of which 80% were seen once. Approximately 15% of the sample goes to the ten largest clones.

This sample was taken from a study of blood T cell repertoires in COVID-19 (dated by TCRdb to the early 2020s). For the wider study: Samples covering the acute and convalescent phases of COVID-19 were provided by collaborators in the United States, Italy and Spain. The material from the prospective study consisted of cDNA or gDNA derived from T cells, B-cell-depleted T cells, or PBMCs. Subjects who had been exposed to COVID-19, were actively infected with it, or had recovered from it provided the deeply sampled blood TCRbeta repertoires that made up the dataset. The repertoires were released in a freely available public database meant as a resource for research on the immune response to SARS-CoV-2. The samples were drawn from the first 160 participants of the ongoing ImmuneRACE study and from 1,254 subjects provided by 6 global collaborators. Nearly every sample came with metadata listing a de-identified subject ID, COVID-19 status, age in years and sex. Where available, HLA class I and class II types were obtained from metadata supplied by the sample provider rather than from assay-based typing. Broad study findings and their caveats: Clinical and demographic metadata were provided uncurated, with the amount varying by source and participant.

The junction shows trimming of 7 bases on V and 2 bases on J, plus 8 bases between the germline ends. The germline V gene gives CDR1 as KGHDR and CDR2 as SFDVKD. The CDR3 starts with the cysteine, ends with the phenylalanine, and has 13 residues. Just the 39-base CDR3 DNA is kept, in frame starting at base 1. This chain joins TRBV24-1 to TRBJ1-5; no D segment can be confidently identified. What was sequenced was peripheral blood. The clonotype was recovered from a human donor in a cohort sampled during active COVID-19. The DNA reads TGTGCCACCAGGTCGGGAGGCAATCAGCCCCAGCATTTT. This gives the protein CATRSGGNQPQHF.